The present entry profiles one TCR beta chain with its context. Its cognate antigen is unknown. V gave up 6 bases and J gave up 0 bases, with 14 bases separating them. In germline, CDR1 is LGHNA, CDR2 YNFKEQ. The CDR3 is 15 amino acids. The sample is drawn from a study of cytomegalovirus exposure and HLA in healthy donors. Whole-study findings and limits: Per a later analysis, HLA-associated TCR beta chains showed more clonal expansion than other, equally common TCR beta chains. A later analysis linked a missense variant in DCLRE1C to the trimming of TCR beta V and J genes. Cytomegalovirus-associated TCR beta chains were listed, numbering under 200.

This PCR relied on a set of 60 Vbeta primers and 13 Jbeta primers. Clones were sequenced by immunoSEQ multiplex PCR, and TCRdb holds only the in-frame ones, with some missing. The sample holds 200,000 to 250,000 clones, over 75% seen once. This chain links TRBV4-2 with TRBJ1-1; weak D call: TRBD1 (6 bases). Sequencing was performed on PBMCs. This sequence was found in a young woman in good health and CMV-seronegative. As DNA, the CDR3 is TGTGCCAGCAGGAAACAGGGCGCCTTGAACACTGAAGCTTTCTTT. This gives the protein CASRKQGALNTEAFF.